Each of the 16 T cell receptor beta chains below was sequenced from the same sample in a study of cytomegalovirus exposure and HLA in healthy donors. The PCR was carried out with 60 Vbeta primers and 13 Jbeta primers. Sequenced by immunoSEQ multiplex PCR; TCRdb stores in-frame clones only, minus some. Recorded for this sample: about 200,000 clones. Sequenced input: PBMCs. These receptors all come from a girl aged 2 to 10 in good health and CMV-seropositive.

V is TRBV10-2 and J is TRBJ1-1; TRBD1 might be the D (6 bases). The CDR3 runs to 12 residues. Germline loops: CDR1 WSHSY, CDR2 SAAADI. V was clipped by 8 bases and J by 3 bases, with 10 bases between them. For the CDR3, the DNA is TGCGCCAGCGGGAGGGGGGACACTGAAGCTTTCTTT. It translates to CASGRGDTEAFF.

The CDR3 DNA is TGTGCCAGCAGTTTCGGGGACAGATTGTATGGCTACACCTTC. This sequence encodes CASSFGDRLYGYTF. V is TRBV28 and J is TRBJ1-2; 7 bases line up with TRBD1. There are 14 residues in the CDR3. Germline V gene sequence: CDR1 MDHEN, CDR2 SYDVKM. The ends lost 3 bases at V and 5 bases at J; junction bases unmatched: 6.

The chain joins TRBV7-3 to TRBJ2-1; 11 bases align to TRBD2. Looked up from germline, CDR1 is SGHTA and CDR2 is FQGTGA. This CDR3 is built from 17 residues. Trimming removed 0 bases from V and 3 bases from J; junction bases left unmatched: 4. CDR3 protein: CASSLTPTSGIYNEQFF. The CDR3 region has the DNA TGTGCCAGCAGCTTAACCCCGACTAGCGGGATCTACAATGAGCAGTTCTTC.

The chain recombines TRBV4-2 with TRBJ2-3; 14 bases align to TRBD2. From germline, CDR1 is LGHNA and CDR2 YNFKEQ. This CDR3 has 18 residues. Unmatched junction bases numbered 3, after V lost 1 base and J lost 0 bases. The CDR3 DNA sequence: TGTGCCAGCAGCCAAGGACTAGCGGGAGGGCCTAGCACAGATACGCAGTATTTT. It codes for CASSQGLAGGPSTDTQYF.

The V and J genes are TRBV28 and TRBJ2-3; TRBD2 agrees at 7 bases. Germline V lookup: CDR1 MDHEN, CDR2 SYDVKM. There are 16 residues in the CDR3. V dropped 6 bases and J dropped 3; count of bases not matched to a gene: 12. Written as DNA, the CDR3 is TGTGCCAGCAGATTCCTAGCGGAGGTTGTTACAGATACGCAGTATTTT. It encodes CASRFLAEVVTDTQYF.

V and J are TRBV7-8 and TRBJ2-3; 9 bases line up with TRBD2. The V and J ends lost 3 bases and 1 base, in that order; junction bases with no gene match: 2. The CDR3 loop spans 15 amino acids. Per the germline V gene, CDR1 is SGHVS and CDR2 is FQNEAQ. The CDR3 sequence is CASSFAGGGTDTQYF. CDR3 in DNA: TGTGCCAGCAGCTTTGCGGGGGGGGGCACAGATACGCAGTATTTT.

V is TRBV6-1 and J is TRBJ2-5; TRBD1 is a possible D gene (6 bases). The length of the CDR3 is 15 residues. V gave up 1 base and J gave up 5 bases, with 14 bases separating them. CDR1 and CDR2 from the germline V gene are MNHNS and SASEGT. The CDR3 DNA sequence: TGTGCCAGCAGTGAAGACAGGGTTATTGGTGAGACCCAGTACTTC. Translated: CASSEDRVIGETQYF.

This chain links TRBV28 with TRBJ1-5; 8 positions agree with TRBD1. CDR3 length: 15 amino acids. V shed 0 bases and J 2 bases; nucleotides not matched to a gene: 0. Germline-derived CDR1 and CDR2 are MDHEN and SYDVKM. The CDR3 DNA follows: TGTGCCAGCAGTTTATGGACAGGGGGCAATCAGCCCCAGCATTTT. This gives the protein CASSLWTGGNQPQHF.

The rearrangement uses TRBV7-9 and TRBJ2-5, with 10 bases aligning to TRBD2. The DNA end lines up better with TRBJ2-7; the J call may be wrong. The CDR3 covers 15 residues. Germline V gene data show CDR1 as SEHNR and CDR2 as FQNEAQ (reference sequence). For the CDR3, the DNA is TGTGCCAGCAGCTTACCCGGACTAGCGGCCTACGAGCAGTACTTC. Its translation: CASSLPGLAAYEQYF.

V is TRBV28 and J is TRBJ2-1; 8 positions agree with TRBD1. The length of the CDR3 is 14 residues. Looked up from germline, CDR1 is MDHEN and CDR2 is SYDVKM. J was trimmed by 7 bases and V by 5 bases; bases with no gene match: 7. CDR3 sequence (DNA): TGTGCCAGCAGTCCCCAGGGGGCGGCTAATGAGCAGTTCTTC. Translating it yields CASSPQGAANEQFF. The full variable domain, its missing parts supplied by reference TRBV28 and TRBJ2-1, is DVKVTQSSRYLVKRTGEKVFLECVQDMDHENMFWYRQDPGLGLRLIYFSYDVKMKEKGDIPEGYSVSREKKERFSLILESASTNQTSMYLCASSPQGAANEQFFGPGTRLTVL.

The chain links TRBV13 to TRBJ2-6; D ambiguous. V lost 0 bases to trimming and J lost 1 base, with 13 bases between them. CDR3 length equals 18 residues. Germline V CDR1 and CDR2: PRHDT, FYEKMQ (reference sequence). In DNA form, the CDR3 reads TGTGCCAGCAGCTTAGGACTAACTTTAATATCTGGGGCCAACGTCCTGACTTTC. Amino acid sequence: CASSLGLTLISGANVLTF.

The CDR3 is CASSLSGTGGEEQYF. CDR3 in DNA: TGTGCCAGCAGTCTATCCGGGACAGGGGGAGAGGAGCAGTACTTC. The chain is built from TRBV2 and TRBJ2-7, with TRBD1 identical over 11 bases. The length of the CDR3 is 15 residues. Trimming at V came to 5 bases and at J to 7 bases, leaving 10 bases not matched to a gene. CDR1 and CDR2 (germline): SNHLY, FYNNEI.

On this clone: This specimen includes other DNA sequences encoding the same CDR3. CDR3 bases: TGTGCCAGCAGCGTAGTGGGCGGGAGTTCCTACAATGAGCAGTTCTTC. Protein sequence: CASSVVGGSSYNEQFF. The gene calls are TRBV9 and TRBJ2-1, with 7 bases lining up with TRBD2. The CDR3 totals 16 residues. CDR1 and CDR2 from the germline V gene are SGDLS and YYNGEE. Trimming cost V 0 bases and J 1 base; bases outside gene matches: 4.

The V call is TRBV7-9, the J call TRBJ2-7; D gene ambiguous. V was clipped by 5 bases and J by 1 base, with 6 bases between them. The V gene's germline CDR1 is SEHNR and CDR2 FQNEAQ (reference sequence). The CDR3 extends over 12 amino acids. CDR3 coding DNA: TGTGCCAGCAGCCCCCCGTCCTACGAGCAGTACTTC. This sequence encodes CASSPPSYEQYF.

CDR3 protein: CASSLSGRGDEQFF. The CDR3 DNA follows: TGTGCCAGCAGTCTTAGCGGGAGGGGTGATGAGCAGTTCTTC. The V call is TRBV28, the J call TRBJ2-1; 11 bases are a match to TRBD2. Germline V gene sequence: CDR1 MDHEN, CDR2 SYDVKM. This CDR3 comprises 14 residues. V trimming: 5 bases; J trimming: 8 bases; junction bases outside the gene matches: 5. Full variable domain (rest looked up from reference TRBV28 and TRBJ2-1): DVKVTQSSRYLVKRTGEKVFLECVQDMDHENMFWYRQDPGLGLRLIYFSYDVKMKEKGDIPEGYSVSREKKERFSLILESASTNQTSMYLCASSLSGRGDEQFFGPGTRLTVL.

CDR3 nucleotides: TGTGCCTGGCAGGGCTTCTATGGCTACACCTTC. This translates into CAWQGFYGYTF. V and J are TRBV30 and TRBJ1-2; a possible D gene is TRBD1 (5 bases). Germline loops: CDR1 GTSNPN, CDR2 SVGIG (reference sequence). V was cut by 5 bases and J by 4 bases, with 8 bases left in between. The CDR3 totals 11 residues.